The 20 T cell receptor beta chains reported below all come from one sample, sequenced in a study of metastatic and nonmetastatic thyroid tumors (TCRdb year 2020). Before undergoing thyroid surgery, none of the patients had been given any kind of treatment. Receptors were amplified or captured by PCR. The sequencer was an Illumina HiSeq 4000. TCRdb reprocessing: public reads trimmed at Q25 with fastp, clones called with MiXCR, in-frame beta chains kept. The sample table contains some 19,000 clones; only one count was recorded for about a quarter of them. The ten largest clones capture over 9.5% of the sample. The material sequenced was tumor tissue. These receptors were collected from a female donor with papillary thyroid cancer or a benign thyroid nodule (not recorded which). Some clones in this sample may be carry-over from other donors' samples.

On this clone itself: A clone one base away is much larger, so this may be a read error. Other DNA sequences of this sample code for an identical CDR3. The chain links TRBV11-1 to TRBJ2-2; 14 bases align to TRBD2. Germline values: CDR1 SGHAT, CDR2 FQDESV (reference sequence). This CDR3 is built from 19 residues. The CDR3 DNA follows: TGTGCCAGCAGCCAAAAGACTAGCGGGAGGGCTAAGAACACCGGTGAGCTGTTTTTT. Translation gives CASSQKTSGRAKNTGELFF.

This clone is deemed medium-sized (0.01 to 0.1%). The V call is TRBV6-1, the J call TRBJ1-6, with D maybe TRBD1 (5 bases). V was clipped by 9 bases and J by 6 bases, with 15 bases between them. CDR3 length: 14 residues. CDR1 and CDR2 (germline): MNHNS, SASEGT. The CDR3 spells CASSPGRVNSPLHF. The CDR3, as DNA: TGTGCCAGTTCTCCGGGCAGGGTTAATTCACCCCTCCACTTT.

The rearrangement joins TRBV29-1 to TRBJ2-3; D may be TRBD1 or TRBD2 (6 bases each). Germline values: CDR1 SQVTM, CDR2 ANQGSEA. The CDR3 consists of 15 residues. V lost 0 bases to trimming and J lost 5 bases, with 15 bases between them. For the CDR3, the DNA is TGCAGCGTTGAAGAAACTAGCTTAGGGGGAGATACGCAGTATTTT. It translates to CSVEETSLGGDTQYF.

This clone was observed at least ten times. For the CDR3, the DNA is TGTGCCAGCAGTCCTAGCGTACAAGAGACCCAGTACTTC. It is translated as CASSPSVQETQYF. This chain links TRBV7-9 with TRBJ2-5, with a possible D match to TRBD2 (6 bases). Germline-derived CDR1 and CDR2 are SEHNR and FQNEAQ (reference sequence). V shed 6 bases and J shed 2 bases, with 10 bases lying between them. This CDR3 region has 13 residues.

This clone is deemed medium-sized. The rearrangement uses TRBV30 and TRBJ1-6; possible D gene TRBD1, 6 bases. The CDR3 is 13 amino acids. In germline, CDR1 is GTSNPN, CDR2 SVGIG (reference sequence). V dropped 7 bases and J dropped 10 bases, with 17 bases sitting between them. The chain's CDR3 is CAFRRGPQSPLHF. The DNA for the CDR3 is TGTGCCTTTCGGCGGGGGCCTCAATCACCCCTCCACTTT.

In its sample, this clone ranks as medium-sized. Other DNA sequences in this specimen translate into the identical CDR3. The chain employs TRBV27 and TRBJ2-7, with 7 bases that match TRBD1. Losses at the gene ends were 3 bases for V and 3 bases for J; bases not matched to a gene: 2. CDR3 length: 13 residues. The germline CDR1 and CDR2 sequences are MNHEY and SMNVEV (reference sequence). CDR3 bases: TGTGCCAGCAGTTTGACAGGGCTCTACGAGCAGTACTTC. Protein: CASSLTGLYEQYF.

This clone was counted at least ten times. At one boundary the junction diverges from the germline segment, which might be a read error. J is TRBJ2-1 and V is TRBV27, with 7 nucleotides matching TRBD2. CDR1 and CDR2 from the germline V gene are MNHEY and SMNVEV (reference sequence). The CDR3 is made up of 19 amino acids. The CDR3 region has the DNA TGTGCCAGCAGTTTGAGAACTGGCGGGAGACCAAATACCTACAATGAACAGTTCTTC. It yields the protein CASSLRTGGRPNTYNEQFF.

Many counts were recorded for this clone. V gene TRBV24-1 combines with J gene TRBJ2-1, with 8 bases matching TRBD2. The CDR3 covers 15 residues. The V gene end was trimmed by 4 bases and the J gene end by 1 base; junction bases not matched to a gene: 2. Germline V gene sequence: CDR1 KGHDR, CDR2 SFDVKD. In DNA form, the CDR3 reads TGTGCCACCAGTGAAGCTAGCGGGTCCTACAATGAGCAGTTCTTC. It encodes CATSEASGSYNEQFF.

On this clone: A read error may account for a junction end that differs from germline. The V call is TRBV15, the J call TRBJ2-1; 9 nucleotides match TRBD2. Germline V lookup: CDR1 LNHNV, CDR2 YYDKDF (reference sequence). The CDR3 runs to 16 residues. CDR3 sequence reads: CATQGCSSGIGNDQFF. The CDR3 DNA is TGTGCCACCCAGGGGTGTTCTAGCGGGATTGGAAATGATCAGTTCTTC.

This clone appeared once. The rearrangement links TRBV11-1 to TRBJ2-1; perhaps TRBD2 as D (5 bases). The V end was cut by 5 bases, the J end by 4 bases, with 18 bases between. This CDR3 has 16 residues. The germline gives CDR1 SGHAT, CDR2 FQDESV (reference sequence). As DNA, the CDR3 is TGTGCCAGCAGCCCGGGTGGGAGAACGGGGTACAATGAGCAGTTCTTC. It encodes CASSPGGRTGYNEQFF.

This clone was counted at least ten times. The J gene is TRBJ1-1, the V gene TRBV29-1; perhaps TRBD1 as D (6 bases). CDR1 is SQVTM and CDR2 is ANQGSEA in the germline V gene. Trimming left V 7 bases short and J 2 bases short, with 14 bases between. There are 13 residues in the CDR3. The CDR3 spells CSDVKQGNTEAFF. The DNA of the CDR3 is TGCAGCGACGTAAAACAGGGAAACACTGAAGCTTTCTTT.

This clone was counted ten times or more. Other DNA sequences in the same sample also yield this CDR3. The CDR3 coding sequence is TGCAGTGCACTGGGACCTCCCGAAGAGACCCAGTACTTC. This codes for CSALGPPEETQYF. The chain joins TRBV20-1 to TRBJ2-5; D is perhaps TRBD1 or TRBD2 (5 bases each). Trimming removed 6 bases at V and 3 bases at J, with 14 bases between. The CDR3 has 13 residues. CDR1 is DFQATT, CDR2 SNEGSKA, per germline (reference sequence).

The sample holds a few counts of this clone. The CDR3 DNA reads TGTGCCACTAGTTCCTGGACAGGACCCTACGAGCAGTACTTC. Amino acids: CATSSWTGPYEQYF. The chain recombines TRBV6-1 with TRBJ2-7; 7 bases fit TRBD1. V lost 10 bases and J lost 2; bases outside the gene matches: 11. CDR3 length: 14 residues. Germline-derived CDR1 and CDR2 are MNHNS and SASEGT.

The rearrangement uses TRBV27 and TRBJ2-1; 7 positions agree with TRBD2. CDR1 is MNHEY and CDR2 is SMNVEV in the germline V gene (reference sequence). This CDR3 region has 14 residues. V trimming: 3 bases; J trimming: 5 bases; junction bases outside the gene matches: 4. Here the CDR3 reads CASSLGTTNNEQFF. CDR3 coding DNA: TGTGCCAGCAGTTTGGGGACTACAAACAATGAGCAGTTCTTC.

This clone was seen many times. The chain uses TRBV11-2 and TRBJ2-3; TRBD1 matches at 7 bases. The CDR3 totals 16 residues. Germline CDR1 reads SGHAT; CDR2 reads FQNNGV. J gave up 6 bases and V 1 base, and 10 bases lay outside the gene matches. CDR3 coding DNA: TGTGCCAGCAGCTTAGGGGCAGGGGGTCGAGGGGATACGCAGTATTTT. This encodes CASSLGAGGRGDTQYF. The entire variable domain, with the rest obtained from reference TRBV11-2 and TRBJ2-3, is as follows: EAGVAQSPRYKIIEKRQSVAFWCNPISGHATLYWYQQILGQGPKLLIQFQNNGVVDDSQLPKDRFSAERLKGVDSTLKIQPAKLEDSAVYLCASSLGAGGRGDTQYFGPGTRLTVL.

This clone is judged medium-sized. This chain links TRBV3-1 with TRBJ2-5; a weak D match, TRBD1 (5 bases). Trimming stripped 1 base from V and 3 bases from J, with 12 bases between. The germline V gene has CDR1 LGHDT and CDR2 YNNKEL (reference sequence). CDR3 length: 15 residues. The CDR3 sequence is CASSQAGASEETQYF. CDR3 coding DNA: TGTGCCAGCAGCCAAGCTGGGGCAAGCGAAGAGACCCAGTACTTC.

About this clone itself: One base away lies a much larger clone, so this may be a sequencing read error. V usage is TRBV11-2 and J usage is TRBJ1-2; D might be TRBD1 (5 bases). Germline V gene data show CDR1 as SGHAT and CDR2 as FQNNGV. The CDR3 is 13 amino acids. As DNA, the CDR3 is TGTGCCAGCAGCTTACAAGACAGCCATGGCTACATCTTC. It specifies CASSLQDSHGYIF. The full variable domain, rest sourced from reference TRBV11-2 and TRBJ1-2, is EAGVAQSPRYKIIEKRQSVAFWCNPISGHATLYWYQQILGQGPKLLIQFQNNGVVDDSQLPKDRFSAERLKGVDSTLKIQPAKLEDSAVYLCASSLQDSHGYIFGSGTRLTVV.

This clone rates as medium-sized (0.01 to 0.1%). The chain links TRBV7-2 to TRBJ2-7; TRBD1 matches 8 bases. V was pared by 5 bases and J by 5 bases, with 8 bases of the junction left unmatched. Germline CDR1 reads SGHTA; CDR2 reads FQGNSA. This CDR3 contains 14 residues. In DNA form, the CDR3 reads TGTGCCAGCAGCCCAGATCAGGGGGCGGACGAGCAGTACTTC. Translating it yields CASSPDQGADEQYF.

This clone is labeled medium-sized. The rearrangement joins TRBV5-4 to TRBJ1-3; unclear D gene. V lost 1 base and J 0 bases, leaving 14 bases between the germline ends. Germline CDR1 and CDR2: SGHNT and YYREEE (reference sequence). The CDR3 extends over 17 amino acids. CDR3 DNA sequence: TGTGCCAGCAGCTTGCCCCCCACCTACATCTCTGGAAACACCATATATTTT. This gives the protein CASSLPPTYISGNTIYF.

This clone was seen many times. V gene TRBV3-1 combines with J gene TRBJ2-2; TRBD2 might be the D (5 bases). Trimming took off 1 base at V and 6 bases at J, with 15 bases between the two ends. Per the germline V gene, CDR1 is LGHDT and CDR2 is YNNKEL (reference sequence). The CDR3 runs 16 residues. The CDR3 reads CASSQVGGFVAGELFF. The CDR3 DNA reads as TGTGCCAGCAGCCAAGTCGGCGGGTTCGTCGCCGGGGAGCTGTTTTTT.